These 22 T cell receptor beta chains came from one sample sequenced in a study of neurological immune-mediated disorders. In TCRdb, the 5' RACE reads were re-called with MiXCR into one record per CDR3 protein. This table holds just over 30,000 distinct CDR3 sequences, about 6% found once. Material for sequencing was CD4+ T cells from blood. All receptors derive from a woman in her fifties or sixties in good health.

This clonotype has ten or more counts. The chain employs TRBV18 and TRBJ2-2; 8 nucleotides agree with TRBD1. The CDR3 covers 18 residues. V lost 3 bases to trimming and J lost 4 bases; unmatched junction nucleotides: 13. Germline V gives CDR1 KGHSH, CDR2 LQKENI. This chain's CDR3 is CASSPEGQGISGTGELFF. The CDR3 DNA reads as TGTGCCAGCTCACCTGAAGGACAGGGCATCAGTGGCACCGGGGAGCTGTTTTTT.

This clonotype was seen at least ten times. This chain uses TRBV28 with TRBJ2-7, with TRBD2 identical over 10 bases. V trimming: 5 bases; J trimming: 2 bases; junction bases outside the gene matches: 9. CDR3 length: 16 amino acids. Looked up from germline, CDR1 is MDHEN and CDR2 is SYDVKM. The CDR3 loop is CASSPPPGTSAYEQYF. The CDR3 nucleotides are TGTGCCAGCAGTCCCCCCCCCGGGACTAGCGCCTACGAGCAGTACTTC.

The rearrangement links TRBV28 to TRBJ1-6; D is ambiguous. This CDR3 is built from 15 residues. Germline CDR1 reads MDHEN; CDR2 reads SYDVKM. V shed 10 bases and J shed 0 bases, with 13 bases lying between them. In nucleotides, the CDR3 is TGTGCCAACATTAGCGTGAGCTCCTATAATTCACCCCTCCACTTT. It specifies CANISVSSYNSPLHF.

This clonotype has a count of ten or more. The chain combines TRBV20-1 with TRBJ2-2; 8 bases are a match to TRBD2. The germline V gene encodes CDR1 DFQATT and CDR2 SNEGSKA (reference sequence). V lost 4 bases, J lost 5 bases, and 9 bases stayed unmatched. CDR3 length: 15 amino acids. The CDR3 protein is CSANKAGGATGELFF. The CDR3 DNA reads as TGCAGTGCTAACAAGGCGGGGGGCGCGACCGGGGAGCTGTTTTTT.

This clonotype was counted only a few times. V gene TRBV20-1 combines with J gene TRBJ1-1; D perhaps matches TRBD1 (5 bases). The CDR3 covers 15 residues. V was trimmed by 0 bases and J by 13 bases, leaving 24 bases between them. Germline loops: CDR1 DFQATT, CDR2 SNEGSKA (reference sequence). CDR3 amino acids: CSARDSGQGAPPGFF. The CDR3 DNA sequence: TGCAGTGCTAGAGATTCCGGGCAGGGCGCACCTCCTGGTTTCTTT.

This clonotype was detected ten times or more. The V and J genes are TRBV28 and TRBJ2-4; 11 nucleotides match TRBD2. Germline trimming cut 2 bases from V and 2 bases from J; bases unmatched to any gene: 2. CDR3 size: 16 residues. In germline, CDR1 is MDHEN, CDR2 SYDVKM. This chain's CDR3 is CASSLLAGGTKNIQYF. The CDR3 nucleotides are TGTGCCAGCAGTTTACTAGCGGGAGGTACCAAAAACATTCAGTACTTC.

This clonotype was detected only a few times. This sequence joins TRBV2 and TRBJ1-5; D not resolved. V was shortened by 6 bases and J by 11 bases, with 14 bases between the two germline ends. Looked up from germline, CDR1 is SNHLY and CDR2 is FYNNEI. CDR3 length equals 12 residues. The CDR3 is CASRPPGGTQHF. The DNA for the CDR3 is TGTGCCAGCAGGCCCCCGGGTGGGACCCAGCATTTT.

V usage is TRBV21-1 and J usage is TRBJ2-2; the table calls TRBD1, which could not be checked here. TRBV21-1 has pseudogene status. CDR3 size: 17 residues. CDR3 nucleotides: TGTGCCAGCAGCAAGATACCCGGCAGGGCAGGGGCCGGGGAGCTGTTTTTT. This gives the protein CASSKIPGRAGAGELFF.

This clonotype was picked up many times. The J gene is TRBJ1-5, the V gene TRBV12-3 or TRBV12-4; the D gene is possibly TRBD1 (5 bases). Trimming shortened V by 6 bases and J by 4 bases, and 10 bases separated the two germline ends. The length of the CDR3 is 13 residues. The CDR3 bases are TGTGCCAGCAGCCGACAGATTAATCAGCCCCAGCATTTT. Protein sequence: CASSRQINQPQHF.

There are many counts of this clonotype. This chain uses TRBV6-5 with TRBJ1-2; 7 nucleotides line up with TRBD1. The CDR3 covers 13 residues. The J segment lost 4 bases and the V segment lost 2 bases, leaving 1 base of the junction unmatched. Looked up from germline, CDR1 is MNHEY and CDR2 is SVGAGI. The CDR3 is CASSYRQGYGYTF. Written as DNA, the CDR3 is TGTGCCAGCAGTTACAGACAGGGCTATGGCTACACCTTC.

This clonotype was detected many times. The chain recombines TRBV20-1 with TRBJ2-3, with D possibly being TRBD2 (6 bases). There are 15 residues in the CDR3. The germline gives CDR1 DFQATT, CDR2 SNEGSKA (reference sequence). Trimming pared 1 base from V and 2 bases from J, leaving 13 bases between. CDR3 coding DNA: TGCAGTGCTAGAGGAGAGGGAGGTAACACAGATACGCAGTATTTT. Protein product: CSARGEGGNTDTQYF.

This clonotype occurred once. The CDR3 nucleotides are TGCGCCAGCAGCCGGGATGGACAGGGGCAAGAGACCCAGTACTTC. It codes for CASSRDGQGQETQYF. This chain connects TRBV4-3 to TRBJ2-5; 9 bases are a match to TRBD1. CDR1 is LGHNA and CDR2 is YSLEER in the germline V gene. The CDR3 consists of 15 residues. J gave up 2 bases and V 4 bases, and 5 bases lay outside the gene matches.

This clonotype was counted at least ten times. The V gene is TRBV5-1, the J gene TRBJ2-1; the D gene could be TRBD1 or TRBD2 (5 bases each). Germline loops: CDR1 SGHRS, CDR2 YFSETQ. The V gene lost 4 bases and the J gene lost 1 base, with 15 bases spanning the gap. The CDR3 contains 16 residues. This CDR3 reads CASSAYLGVSYNEQFF. CDR3 nucleotides: TGCGCCAGCAGCGCATACCTGGGGGTGTCCTACAATGAGCAGTTCTTC.

This chain joins TRBV7-9 and TRBJ1-2, with 7 nucleotides matching TRBD1. Germline V gives CDR1 SEHNR, CDR2 FQNEAQ (reference sequence). Trimming removed 6 bases from V and 3 bases from J; junction bases left unmatched: 4. This CDR3 region has 13 residues. CDR3 sequence reads: CASRPDRDYGYTF. CDR3 bases: TGTGCCAGCAGACCTGACAGGGACTATGGCTACACCTTC.

The table lists this clonotype with many counts. The rearrangement links TRBV18 to TRBJ2-1; TRBD2 is a possible D gene (6 bases). The CDR3 runs 17 residues. Trimming removed 3 bases from V and 1 base from J, with 16 bases in between. Germline loops: CDR1 KGHSH, CDR2 LQKENI. In DNA, the CDR3 is TGTGCCAGCTCACCTCGGCCAGGCGGGACTTCCTACAATGAGCAGTTCTTC. Amino acid sequence: CASSPRPGGTSYNEQFF.

At least ten counts were recorded for this clonotype. The genes are TRBV7-9 and TRBJ2-1, with 8 nucleotides matching TRBD2. V lost 5 bases to trimming and J lost 4 bases; unmatched junction nucleotides: 4. The CDR3 covers 14 residues. Germline V gives CDR1 SEHNR, CDR2 FQNEAQ (reference sequence). In DNA form, the CDR3 reads TGTGCCAGCAGCGCTACGGGGGGGTACAATGAGCAGTTCTTC. Encoded protein: CASSATGGYNEQFF.

In its sample, this clonotype was seen many times. This chain uses TRBV18 with TRBJ2-7, with 8 bases that match TRBD1. The J segment lost 2 bases and the V segment lost 2 bases, leaving 8 bases of the junction unmatched. The CDR3 sequence is 16 residues long. The germline V gene has CDR1 KGHSH and CDR2 LQKENI. CDR3 DNA sequence: TGTGCCAGCTCACCAGTCAGGGGGCGTACACCCTACGAGCAGTACTTC. Translated: CASSPVRGRTPYEQYF.

Ten or more counts support this clonotype. CDR3 sequence: CASSFGGAETQYF. CDR3 in DNA: TGTGCCAGCAGTTTTGGGGGTGCGGAGACCCAGTACTTC. The genes are TRBV28 and TRBJ2-5; D tentatively fits TRBD1 or TRBD2 (5 bases each). The CDR3 runs to 13 residues. V was trimmed by 3 bases and J by 5 bases, leaving 10 bases between them. Per the germline V gene, CDR1 is MDHEN and CDR2 is SYDVKM. The variable domain in full, with the rest retrieved from reference TRBV28 and TRBJ2-5, is DVKVTQSSRYLVKRTGEKVFLECVQDMDHENMFWYRQDPGLGLRLIYFSYDVKMKEKGDIPEGYSVSREKKERFSLILESASTNQTSMYLCASSFGGAETQYFGPGTRLLVL.

This clonotype has a count of ten or more. V and J are TRBV3-1 and TRBJ2-7; D is ambiguous. This CDR3 has 13 residues. Looked up from germline, CDR1 is LGHDT and CDR2 is YNNKEL (reference sequence). Trimming took off 7 bases at V and 6 bases at J, with 16 bases between the two ends. The CDR3 nucleotides are TGTGCCAGCACTCGGATGGGCTCCGGCGAGCAGTACTTC. The encoded protein is CASTRMGSGEQYF.

This clonotype was counted ten times or more. CDR3 DNA: TGTGCCAGCAGCCGAAGCTGGGGTTACAATGAGCAGTTCTTC. Translated: CASSRSWGYNEQFF. The rearrangement links TRBV6-1 to TRBJ2-1; D not certain. This CDR3 spans 14 amino acids. Trimming stripped 6 bases from V and 4 bases from J, with 13 bases between. Germline V gene lookup returns CDR1 MNHNS and CDR2 SASEGT.

This clonotype was seen ten or more times. The gene calls are TRBV9 and TRBJ2-7; D is perhaps TRBD1 or TRBD2 (5 bases each). The CDR3 is made up of 15 amino acids. The V end was cut by 3 bases, the J end by 0 bases, with 13 bases between. Germline V gene sequence: CDR1 SGDLS, CDR2 YYNGEE. CDR3 region: CASSGGATSSYEQYF. The CDR3 nucleotides are TGTGCCAGCAGCGGAGGGGCAACCAGCTCCTACGAGCAGTACTTC.

This clonotype was detected ten times or more. The genes are TRBV18 and TRBJ1-2; D ambiguous. The germline CDR1 and CDR2 sequences are KGHSH and LQKENI. The CDR3 extends over 14 amino acids. Trimming cost V 5 bases and J 2 bases, with 12 bases left between them. The CDR3 DNA follows: TGTGCCAGCTCAGAGGAAGGGCCCAACTATGGCTACACCTTC. Protein: CASSEEGPNYGYTF.